The sequence of this T cell receptor (beta chain) was determined in a study of blood T cell repertoires in COVID-19. Using immunoSEQ multiplex PCR, the repertoire was profiled, and TCRdb retains in-frame clones only, with some absent. This table has around 250,000 clones, about 86% appearing once. The CDR3 is 12 amino acids. The ends were cut back, 7 bases at V and 0 bases at J, with 4 bases in the middle. CDR1 MNHNY and CDR2 SVGAGI come from the germline V gene (reference sequence). This chain links TRBV6-6 with TRBJ1-5; D is unclear. This clonotype was obtained from a man younger than 40 with acute COVID-19. The specimen sequenced was PBMCs or T cells enriched from blood (not recorded which). CDR3 in amino acids: CASTFSNQPQHF. The CDR3, as DNA: TGTGCCAGCACATTTAGCAATCAGCCCCAGCATTTT.